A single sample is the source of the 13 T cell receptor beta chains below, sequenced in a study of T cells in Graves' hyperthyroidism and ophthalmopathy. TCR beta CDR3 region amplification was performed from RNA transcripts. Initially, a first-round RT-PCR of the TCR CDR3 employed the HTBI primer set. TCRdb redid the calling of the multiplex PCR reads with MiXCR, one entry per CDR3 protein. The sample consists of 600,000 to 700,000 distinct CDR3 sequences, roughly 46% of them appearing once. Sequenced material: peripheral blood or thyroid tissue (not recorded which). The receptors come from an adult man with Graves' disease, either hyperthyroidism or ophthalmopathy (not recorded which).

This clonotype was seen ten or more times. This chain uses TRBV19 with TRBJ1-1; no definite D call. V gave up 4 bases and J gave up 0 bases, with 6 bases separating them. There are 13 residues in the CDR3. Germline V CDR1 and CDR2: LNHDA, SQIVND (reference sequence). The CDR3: CASSTPMNTEAFF. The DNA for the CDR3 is TGTGCCAGTAGTACACCCATGAACACTGAAGCTTTCTTT.

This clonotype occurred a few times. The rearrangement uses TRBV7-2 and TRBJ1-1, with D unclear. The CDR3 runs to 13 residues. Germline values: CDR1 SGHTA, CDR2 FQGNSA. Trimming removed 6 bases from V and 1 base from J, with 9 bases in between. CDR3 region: CASRRPPNTEAFF. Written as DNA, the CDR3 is TGTGCCAGCAGACGTCCTCCGAACACTGAAGCTTTCTTT.

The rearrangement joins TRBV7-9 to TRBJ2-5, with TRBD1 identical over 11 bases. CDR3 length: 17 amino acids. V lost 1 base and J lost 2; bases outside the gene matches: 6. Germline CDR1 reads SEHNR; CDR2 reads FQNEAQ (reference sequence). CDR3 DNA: TGTGCCAGCAGCTTAGTTTGGGGGACAGGGGGGCAAGAGACCCAGTACTTC. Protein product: CASSLVWGTGGQETQYF.

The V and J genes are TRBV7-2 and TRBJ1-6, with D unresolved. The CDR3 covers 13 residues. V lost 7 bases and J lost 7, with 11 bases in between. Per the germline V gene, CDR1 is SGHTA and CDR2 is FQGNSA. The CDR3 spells CASNQNENSPLHF. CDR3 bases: TGTGCCAGCAACCAAAATGAGAATTCACCCCTCCACTTT. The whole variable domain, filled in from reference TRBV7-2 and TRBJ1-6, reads GAGVSQSPSNKVTEKGKDVELRCDPISGHTALYWYRQSLGQGLEFLIYFQGNSAPDKSGLPSDRFSAERTGGSVSTLTIQRTQQEDSAVYLCASNQNENSPLHFGNGTRLTVT.

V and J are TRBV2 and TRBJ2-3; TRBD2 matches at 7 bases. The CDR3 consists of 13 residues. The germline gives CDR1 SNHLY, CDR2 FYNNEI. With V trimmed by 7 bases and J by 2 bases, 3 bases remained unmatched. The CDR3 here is CASKGTITDTQYF. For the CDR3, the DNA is TGTGCCAGCAAGGGGACTATCACAGATACGCAGTATTTT.

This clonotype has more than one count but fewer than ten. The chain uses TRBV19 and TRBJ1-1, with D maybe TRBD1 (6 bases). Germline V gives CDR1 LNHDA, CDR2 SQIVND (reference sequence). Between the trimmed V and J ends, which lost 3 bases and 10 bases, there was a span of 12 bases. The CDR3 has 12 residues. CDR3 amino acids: CASSISGGAAFF. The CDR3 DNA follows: TGTGCCAGTAGTATTTCCGGGGGCGCAGCTTTCTTT. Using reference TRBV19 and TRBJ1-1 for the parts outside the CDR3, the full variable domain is DGGITQSPKYLFRKEGQNVTLSCEQNLNHDAMYWYRQDPGQGLRLIYYSQIVNDFQKGDIAEGYSVSREKKESFPLTVTSAQKNPTAFYLCASSISGGAAFFGQGTRLTVV.

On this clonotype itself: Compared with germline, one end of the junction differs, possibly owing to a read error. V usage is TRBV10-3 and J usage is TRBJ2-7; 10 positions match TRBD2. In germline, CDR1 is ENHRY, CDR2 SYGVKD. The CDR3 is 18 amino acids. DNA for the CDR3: TGTGCCAGCAGTGACCGGACTAGCGGCACCCGGGTTGCCTACGAGCAGTACTTC. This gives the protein CASSDRTSGTRVAYEQYF.

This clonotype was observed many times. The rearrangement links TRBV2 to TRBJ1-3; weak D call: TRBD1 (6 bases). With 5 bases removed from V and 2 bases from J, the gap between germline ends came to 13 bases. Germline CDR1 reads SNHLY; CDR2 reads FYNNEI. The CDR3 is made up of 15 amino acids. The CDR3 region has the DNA TGTGCCAGCAGTTCCCCCGGGGGGCCTGGAAACACCATATATTTT. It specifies CASSSPGGPGNTIYF.

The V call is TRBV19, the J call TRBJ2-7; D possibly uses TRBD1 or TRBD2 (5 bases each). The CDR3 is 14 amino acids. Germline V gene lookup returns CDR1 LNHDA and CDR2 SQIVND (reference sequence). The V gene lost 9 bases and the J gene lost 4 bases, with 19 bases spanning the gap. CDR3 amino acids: CASSDSYPGYEQYF. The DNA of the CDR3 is TGTGCCAGCAGCGACAGTTATCCGGGGTACGAGCAGTACTTC.

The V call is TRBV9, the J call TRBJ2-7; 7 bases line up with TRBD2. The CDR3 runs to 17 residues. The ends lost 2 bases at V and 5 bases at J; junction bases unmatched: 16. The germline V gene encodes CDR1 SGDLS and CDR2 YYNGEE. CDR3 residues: CASSVGGGSGSSHEQYF. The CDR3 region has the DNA TGTGCCAGCAGCGTGGGCGGGGGTAGCGGGTCATCCCACGAGCAGTACTTC.

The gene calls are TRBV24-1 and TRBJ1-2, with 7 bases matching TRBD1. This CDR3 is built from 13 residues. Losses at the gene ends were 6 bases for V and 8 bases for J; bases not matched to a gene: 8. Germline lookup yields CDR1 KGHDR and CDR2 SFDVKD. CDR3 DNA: TGTGCCACCAGTTCCTCGACAGGGTGGGGCTACACCTTC. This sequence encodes CATSSSTGWGYTF.

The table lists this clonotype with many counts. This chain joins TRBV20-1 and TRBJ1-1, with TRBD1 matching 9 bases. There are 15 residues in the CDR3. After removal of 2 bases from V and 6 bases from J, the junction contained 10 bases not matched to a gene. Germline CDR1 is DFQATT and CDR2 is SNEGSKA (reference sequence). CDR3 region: CSARTLRDREAEAFF. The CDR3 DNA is TGCAGTGCTAGAACCCTCCGGGACAGGGAGGCTGAAGCTTTCTTT.

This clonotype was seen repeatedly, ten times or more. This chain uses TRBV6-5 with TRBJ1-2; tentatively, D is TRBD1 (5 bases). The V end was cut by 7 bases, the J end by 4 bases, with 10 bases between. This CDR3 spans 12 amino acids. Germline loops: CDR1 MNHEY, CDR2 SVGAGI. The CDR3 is CASKRGGYGYTF. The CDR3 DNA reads TGTGCCAGCAAGAGGGGCGGCTATGGCTACACCTTC.